This T cell receptor (beta chain) comes out of a study of cytomegalovirus exposure and HLA in healthy donors. The PCR ran on 60 Vbeta and 13 Jbeta primers. Method: immunoSEQ multiplex PCR; TCRdb's copy keeps in-frame clones and lacks some. The sample has about 60,000 clones, about 80% seen once. Trimming removed 6 bases from V and 4 bases from J, with 9 bases in between. This CDR3 region has 12 residues. From germline, CDR1 is MNHNS and CDR2 SASEGT. Sequencing was carried out using PBMCs. V and J are TRBV6-1 and TRBJ2-5; D is ambiguous. This clonotype originated in a woman aged 25 to 39 in good health and CMV-seronegative. The CDR3 DNA is TGTGCCAGCAGAGCTAGTTTAGAGACCCAGTACTTC. This codes for CASRASLETQYF.